In its sample, the clone carrying this T cell receptor (beta chain) was seen once. The target antigen is unknown. These data are taken from a study of molecular identifiers for immune sequencing clone quantification. General study points: Naive cells had under 1% of molecules in clones above 20 RNA copies, effectors over 99%. With a barcode shared among identical TCR molecules, highly expanded clone sizes could be underestimated.

Methods described previously were used for bulk TCR libraries, and listed TCR primers were applied. From the PCR reads, TCRdb called clonotypes with MiXCR, one entry per CDR3 protein. This sample has approximately 550,000 distinct CDR3 sequences, with around 23% found just once. This TCR was recovered from a human donor in good health. Some libraries in this study had Jurkat cell RNA spiked in. Sequencing was performed on naive CD8+ T cells from blood, with Jurkat cell RNA spiked in. Subset given: FACS-sorted CD8+CD4-CCR7+CD45RA+ naive T cells.

CDR3: CASSSGTGGTYEQYF. CDR3 nucleotides: TGTGCCAGCAGCTCCGGGACAGGGGGGACCTACGAGCAGTACTTC. The rearrangement links TRBV7-9 to TRBJ2-7; 11 bases are shared with TRBD1. CDR1 is SEHNR and CDR2 is FQNEAQ in the germline V gene (reference sequence). J was trimmed by 2 bases and V by 4 bases; bases with no gene match: 4. The CDR3 totals 15 residues.